This TCR beta chain was sequenced in a study of blood T cell repertoires in COVID-19. Study-wide context: PBMCs, B-cell-depleted T cells, or T cells provided the cDNA or gDNA that made up the material.

The V and J ends lost 1 base and 12 bases, in that order; junction bases with no gene match: 17. This CDR3 has 18 residues. Per the germline V gene, CDR1 is MNHNS and CDR2 is SASEGT. The repertoire was sequenced with immunoSEQ multiplex PCR; TCRdb's copy has only in-frame clones and lacks some. The sample comprises some 67,000 clones, 88% of which are singletons, and 1% to 1.5% rests with the top ten. V and J are TRBV6-1 and TRBJ2-1; the match to TRBD1 covers 11 bases. The sample was peripheral blood. This receptor was taken from a woman aged 55-70 years with acute or convalescent COVID-19. The chain's CDR3 is CASSEVVGGQGVLGGQFF. DNA for the CDR3: TGTGCCAGCAGTGAAGTGGTTGGGGGACAGGGGGTTTTAGGAGGGCAGTTCTTC.